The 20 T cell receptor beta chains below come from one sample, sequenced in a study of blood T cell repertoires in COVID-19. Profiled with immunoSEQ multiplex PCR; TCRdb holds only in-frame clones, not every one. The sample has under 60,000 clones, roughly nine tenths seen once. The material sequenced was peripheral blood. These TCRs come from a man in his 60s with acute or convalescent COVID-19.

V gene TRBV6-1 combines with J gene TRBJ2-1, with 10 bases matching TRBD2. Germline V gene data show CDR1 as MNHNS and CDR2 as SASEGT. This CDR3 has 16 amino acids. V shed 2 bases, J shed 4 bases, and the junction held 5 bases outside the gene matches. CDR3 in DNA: TGTGCCAGCAGTGAATCCCTAGCGGGGGTTTACAATGAGCAGTTCTTC. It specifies CASSESLAGVYNEQFF.

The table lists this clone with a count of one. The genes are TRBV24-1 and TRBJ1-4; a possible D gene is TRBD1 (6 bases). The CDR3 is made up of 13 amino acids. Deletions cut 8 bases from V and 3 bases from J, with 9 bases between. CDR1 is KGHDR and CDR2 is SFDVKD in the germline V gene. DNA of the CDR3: TGTGCCACCAATGGGGGCCCTAATGAAAAACTGTTTTTT. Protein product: CATNGGPNEKLFF.

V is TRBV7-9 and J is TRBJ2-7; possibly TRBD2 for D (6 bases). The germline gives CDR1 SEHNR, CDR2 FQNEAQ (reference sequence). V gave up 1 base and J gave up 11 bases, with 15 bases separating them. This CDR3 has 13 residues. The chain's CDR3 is CASSLEGGGVKYF. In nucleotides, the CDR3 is TGTGCCAGCAGCTTAGAAGGCGGCGGGGTTAAGTACTTC.

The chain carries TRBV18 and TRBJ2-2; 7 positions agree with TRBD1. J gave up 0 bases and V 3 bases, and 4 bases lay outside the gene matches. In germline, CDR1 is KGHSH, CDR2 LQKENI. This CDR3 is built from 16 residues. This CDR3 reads CASSPLGTANTGELFF. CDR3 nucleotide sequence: TGTGCCAGCTCACCGCTCGGGACAGCGAACACCGGGGAGCTGTTTTTT.

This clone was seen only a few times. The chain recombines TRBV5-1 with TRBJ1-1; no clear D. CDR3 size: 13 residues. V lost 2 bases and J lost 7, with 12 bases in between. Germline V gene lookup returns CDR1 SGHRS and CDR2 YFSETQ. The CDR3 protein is CASSFREGGEAFF. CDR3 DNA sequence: TGCGCCAGCAGCTTTAGAGAGGGCGGTGAAGCTTTCTTT.

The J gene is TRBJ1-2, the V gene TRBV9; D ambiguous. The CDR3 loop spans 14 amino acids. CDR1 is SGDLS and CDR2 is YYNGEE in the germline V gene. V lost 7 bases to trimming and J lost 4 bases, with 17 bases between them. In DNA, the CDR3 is TGTGCCAGCGGACTTTCGGGGAATGCCTATGGCTACACCTTC. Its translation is CASGLSGNAYGYTF.

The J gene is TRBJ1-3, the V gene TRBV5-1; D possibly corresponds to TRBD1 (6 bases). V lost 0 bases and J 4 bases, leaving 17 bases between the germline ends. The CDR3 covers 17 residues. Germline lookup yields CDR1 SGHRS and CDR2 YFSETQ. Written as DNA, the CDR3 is TGCGCCAGCAGCTTGGATGGCATGGCAGGGGCCGGAAACACCATATATTTT. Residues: CASSLDGMAGAGNTIYF.

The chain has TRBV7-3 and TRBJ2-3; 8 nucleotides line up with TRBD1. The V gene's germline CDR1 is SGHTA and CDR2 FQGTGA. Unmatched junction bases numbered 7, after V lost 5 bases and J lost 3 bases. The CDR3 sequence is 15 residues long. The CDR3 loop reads CASSAQGAGTDTQYF. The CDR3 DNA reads TGTGCCAGCAGCGCTCAGGGGGCTGGGACAGATACGCAGTATTTT.

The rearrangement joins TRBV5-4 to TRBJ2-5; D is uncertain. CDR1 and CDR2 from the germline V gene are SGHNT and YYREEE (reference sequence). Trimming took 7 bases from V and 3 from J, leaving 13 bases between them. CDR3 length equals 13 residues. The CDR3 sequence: CASGPAVKETQYF. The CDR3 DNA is TGTGCCAGCGGCCCCGCGGTTAAAGAGACCCAGTACTTC.

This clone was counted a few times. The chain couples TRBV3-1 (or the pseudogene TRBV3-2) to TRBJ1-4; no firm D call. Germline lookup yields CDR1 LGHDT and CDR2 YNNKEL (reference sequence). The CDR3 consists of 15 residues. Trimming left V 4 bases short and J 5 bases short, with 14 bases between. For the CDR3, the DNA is TGTGCCAGCAGCCCCTACAGCGGTCTGAATGAAAAACTGTTTTTT. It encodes CASSPYSGLNEKLFF.

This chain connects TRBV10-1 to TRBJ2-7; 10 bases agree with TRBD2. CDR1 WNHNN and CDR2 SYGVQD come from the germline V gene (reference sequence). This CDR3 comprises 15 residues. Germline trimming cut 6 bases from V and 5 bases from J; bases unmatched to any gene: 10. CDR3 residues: CASSETLAGVNEQYF. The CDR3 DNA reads TGCGCCAGCAGCGAGACGCTAGCGGGGGTCAACGAGCAGTACTTC.

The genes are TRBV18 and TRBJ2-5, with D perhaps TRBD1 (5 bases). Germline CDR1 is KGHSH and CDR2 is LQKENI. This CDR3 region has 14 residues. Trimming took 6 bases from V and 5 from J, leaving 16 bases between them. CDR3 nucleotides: TGTGCCAGCTCTCGAGAGGCAGGGCCCGAGACCCAGTACTTC. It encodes CASSREAGPETQYF.

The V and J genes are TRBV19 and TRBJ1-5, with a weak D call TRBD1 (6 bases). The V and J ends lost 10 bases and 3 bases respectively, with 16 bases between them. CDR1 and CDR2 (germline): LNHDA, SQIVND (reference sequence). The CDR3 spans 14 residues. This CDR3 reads CATLQGTSNQPQHF. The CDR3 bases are TGTGCCACCTTACAGGGTACCTCCAATCAGCCCCAGCATTTT. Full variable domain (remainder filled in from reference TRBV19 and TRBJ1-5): DGGITQSPKYLFRKEGQNVTLSCEQNLNHDAMYWYRQDPGQGLRLIYYSQIVNDFQKGDIAEGYSVSREKKESFPLTVTSAQKNPTAFYLCATLQGTSNQPQHFGDGTRLSIL.

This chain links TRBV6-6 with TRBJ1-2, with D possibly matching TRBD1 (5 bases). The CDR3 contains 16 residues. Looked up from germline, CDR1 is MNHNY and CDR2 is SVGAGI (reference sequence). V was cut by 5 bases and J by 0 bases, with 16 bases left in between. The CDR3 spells CASSRAGTGANYGYTF. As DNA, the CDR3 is TGTGCCAGCAGTCGAGCGGGGACCGGCGCTAACTATGGCTACACCTTC.

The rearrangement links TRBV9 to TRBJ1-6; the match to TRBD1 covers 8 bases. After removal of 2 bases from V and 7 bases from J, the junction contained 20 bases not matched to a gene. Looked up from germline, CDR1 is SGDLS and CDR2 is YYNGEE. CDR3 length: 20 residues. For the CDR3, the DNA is TGTGCCAGCAGCGTCGCCAACTCCGGACAGGGTATTATTTCCAATTCACCCCTCCACTTT. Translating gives CASSVANSGQGIISNSPLHF.

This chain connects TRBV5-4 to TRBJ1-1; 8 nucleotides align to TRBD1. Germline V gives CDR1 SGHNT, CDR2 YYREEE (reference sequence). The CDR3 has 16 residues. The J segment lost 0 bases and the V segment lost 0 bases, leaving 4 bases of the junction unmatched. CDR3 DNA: TGTGCCAGCAGCTTGGCCGGGACAGGAATGAACACTGAAGCTTTCTTT. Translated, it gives CASSLAGTGMNTEAFF.

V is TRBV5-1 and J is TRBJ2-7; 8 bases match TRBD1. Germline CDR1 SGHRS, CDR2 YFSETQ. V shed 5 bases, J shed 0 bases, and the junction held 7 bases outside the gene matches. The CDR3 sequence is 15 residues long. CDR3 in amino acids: CASSRGTGSSYEQYF. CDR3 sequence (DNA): TGCGCCAGCAGTCGAGGGACAGGAAGCTCCTACGAGCAGTACTTC.

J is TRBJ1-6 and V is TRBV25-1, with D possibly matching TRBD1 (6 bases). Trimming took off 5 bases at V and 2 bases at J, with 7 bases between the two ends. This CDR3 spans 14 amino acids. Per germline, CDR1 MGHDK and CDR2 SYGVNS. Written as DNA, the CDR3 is TGTGCCAGCAGTCGGACAGCCTATAATTCACCCCTCCACTTT. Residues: CASSRTAYNSPLHF.

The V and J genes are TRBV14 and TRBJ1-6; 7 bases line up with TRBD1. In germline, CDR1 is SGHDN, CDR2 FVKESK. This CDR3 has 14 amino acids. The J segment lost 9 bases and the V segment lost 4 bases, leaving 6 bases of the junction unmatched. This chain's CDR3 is CASSLGQALSPLHF. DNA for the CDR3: TGTGCCAGCAGCCTCGGACAGGCGCTTTCACCCCTCCACTTT.

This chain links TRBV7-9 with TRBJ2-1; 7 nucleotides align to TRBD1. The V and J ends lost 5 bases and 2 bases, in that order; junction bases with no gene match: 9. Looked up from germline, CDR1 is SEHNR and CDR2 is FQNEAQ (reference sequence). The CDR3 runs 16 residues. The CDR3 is CASSRGQILAYNEQFF. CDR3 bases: TGTGCCAGCAGCCGGGGACAGATCCTTGCCTACAATGAGCAGTTCTTC.